The 9 T cell receptor beta chains presented below share a single source sample, sequenced in a study of T cells in Graves' hyperthyroidism and ophthalmopathy. RNA transcripts were the template for amplifying TCR beta CDR3 regions. HTBI primers were the set used in a first-round RT-PCR of the TCR CDR3. One entry per CDR3 protein, called by TCRdb with MiXCR from the multiplex PCR reads. This table holds 500,000 to 600,000 distinct CDR3 sequences, 15% to 20% found once. Sequences were obtained from blood. These receptors were taken from a man aged 40-49 years with Graves' ophthalmopathy.

This clonotype showed up many times. The chain carries TRBV7-8 and TRBJ2-2; 15 bases are shared with TRBD2. Germline trimming cut 5 bases from V and 1 base from J; bases unmatched to any gene: 14. Germline V CDR1 and CDR2: SGHVS, FQNEAQ. The CDR3 totals 21 residues. The CDR3 is CASSITPRGTSGGMNTGELFF. CDR3 in DNA: TGTGCCAGCAGCATAACCCCTCGGGGGACTAGCGGGGGGATGAACACCGGGGAGCTGTTTTTT. The whole variable domain, filled in from reference TRBV7-8 and TRBJ2-2, reads GAGVSQSPRYKVAKRGQDVALRCDPISGHVSLFWYQQALGQGPEFLTYFQNEAQLDKSGLPSDRFFAERPEGSVSTLKIQRTQQEDSAVYLCASSITPRGTSGGMNTGELFFGEGSRLTVL.

As to this clonotype: The junction departs from the called germline gene at one end, perhaps through a read error. V and J are TRBV5-4 and TRBJ2-3, with D perhaps matching TRBD2 (5 bases). This CDR3 is 17 amino acids long. Per germline, CDR1 SGHNT and CDR2 YYREEE (reference sequence). Here the CDR3 DNA reads TGTGCCGGCAGCTTCGCCCCCCCGACGACTAACACAGATACGCAGTATTTT. Protein: CAGSFAPPTTNTDTQYF.

This rearrangement joins TRBV5-1 to TRBJ2-5, with 9 bases lining up with TRBD1. The CDR3 has 17 residues. The germline CDR1 and CDR2 sequences are SGHRS and YFSETQ. Losses at the gene ends were 0 bases for V and 5 bases for J; bases not matched to a gene: 11. The CDR3 region is CASSLALLDRGRETQYF. The CDR3 nucleotides are TGCGCCAGCAGCTTGGCCCTCTTGGACAGGGGTAGGGAGACCCAGTACTTC.

This clonotype was recorded at least ten times. The V call is TRBV3-1, the J call TRBJ2-1; TRBD2 matches at 13 bases. The CDR3 has 17 amino acids. The germline V gene encodes CDR1 LGHDT and CDR2 YNNKEL (reference sequence). V shed 4 bases and J 4 bases; nucleotides not matched to a gene: 7. CDR3 protein: CASSPSLAGGVYNEQFF. CDR3 DNA sequence: TGTGCCAGCAGCCCGTCACTAGCGGGAGGGGTTTACAATGAGCAGTTCTTC.

This clonotype was seen repeatedly, ten times or more. For the CDR3, the DNA is TGTGCCAGCGCCCCCGGAGGCGGGAGGGTGAATGAGCAGTTCTTC. Translation gives CASAPGGGRVNEQFF. The chain recombines TRBV28 with TRBJ2-1, with 9 bases lining up with TRBD2. The CDR3 sequence is 15 residues long. CDR1 MDHEN and CDR2 SYDVKM come from the germline V gene. Germline trimming cut 8 bases from V and 7 bases from J; bases unmatched to any gene: 12.

The sample holds many counts of this clonotype. The rearrangement joins TRBV2 to TRBJ2-2; D is unresolved. The CDR3 has 12 amino acids. The germline gives CDR1 SNHLY, CDR2 FYNNEI. The V end was cut by 3 bases, the J end by 6 bases, with 5 bases between. The CDR3 bases are TGTGCCAGCAGTGATATAGCCGGGGAGCTGTTTTTT. This codes for CASSDIAGELFF.

The CDR3 spells CATSGSGSGTGELFF. The CDR3 DNA follows: TGTGCCACCAGTGGGAGCGGGAGTGGGACCGGGGAGCTGTTTTTT. The chain uses TRBV24-1 and TRBJ2-2; 8 nucleotides agree with TRBD2. Germline trimming cut 5 bases from V and 5 bases from J; bases unmatched to any gene: 6. From germline, CDR1 is KGHDR and CDR2 SFDVKD. The CDR3 consists of 15 residues.

This clonotype has a count of ten or more. The junction does not match germline at one end; this may be a read error. The chain is built from TRBV7-7 and TRBJ2-7; TRBD1 agrees at 10 bases. The CDR3 spans 15 residues. Germline V gene sequence: CDR1 SSHAT, CDR2 FNYEAQ (reference sequence). The CDR3 sequence: CASSLGTGASYEQYF. The CDR3 DNA sequence: TGTGCTAGCAGCTTAGGGACAGGGGCCTCCTACGAGCAGTACTTC.

The V call is TRBV7-2, the J call TRBJ1-4; D not certain. Germline V CDR1 and CDR2: SGHTA, FQGNSA. V gave up 2 bases and J gave up 2 bases, with 9 bases separating them. This CDR3 is built from 15 residues. CDR3 loop: CASSLRPGTNEKLFF. The CDR3 region has the DNA TGTGCCAGCAGCTTACGTCCGGGGACTAATGAAAAACTGTTTTTT.